Listed here is a single T cell receptor beta chain. This record comes from a study of blood T cell repertoires in COVID-19. Turning to the study itself: Italy, Spain and the United States were the sources of the convalescent and acute COVID-19 samples. Nucleic acid was either cDNA or gDNA, and it came from T cells, B-cell-depleted T cells, or PBMCs.

The CDR3 totals 15 residues. Germline V CDR1 and CDR2: SGDLS, YYNGEE. Trimming pared 3 bases from V and 0 bases from J, leaving 10 bases between. Per the authors' pipeline: Reference gene primer amplification in the assay estimated nucleated cell counts. Using immunoSEQ multiplex PCR, the repertoire was profiled, and TCRdb retains in-frame clones only, with some absent. V, J and clone size were drawn from that table, and D and trimming were deduced from the DNA. The data show some 30,000 clones, around 90% seen once. This TCR was sampled from a human donor in a cohort sampled during active COVID-19. The chain combines TRBV9 with TRBJ2-1; D perhaps matches TRBD2 (7 bases). Sequencing was carried out using peripheral blood. The CDR3 sequence: CASSAGGHSYNEQFF. CDR3 DNA sequence: TGTGCCAGCAGCGCCGGGGGGCACTCCTACAATGAGCAGTTCTTC.